The 10 T cell receptor beta chains below all came from one sample that was sequenced in a study of radiotherapy plus CTLA-4 blockade in lung cancer. TCRdb's table, derived via immunoSEQ multiplex PCR, lists solely in-frame clones and lacks some. This table holds around 42,000 clones, almost 65% found once. This material consisted of peripheral blood, taken from a patient treated with radiotherapy plus ipilimumab. All receptors derive from a human donor with non-small cell lung cancer who had a partial response to radiotherapy plus ipilimumab.

This clone was counted once. The V call is TRBV7-2, the J call TRBJ2-3; tentatively, D is TRBD2 (6 bases). Germline V gene lookup returns CDR1 SGHTA and CDR2 FQGNSA. The CDR3 is 19 residues long. V lost 4 bases to trimming and J lost 6 bases, with 29 bases between them. This CDR3 reads CASSSRPAPGLSFGDTQYF. The CDR3 DNA sequence: TGTGCCAGCAGCTCTAGACCAGCGCCGGGACTTTCATTCGGGGATACGCAGTATTTT.

The CDR3: CASSPSGRSEKLFF. CDR3 nucleotides: TGTGCCAGCAGCCCTTCGGGGAGGAGTGAAAAACTGTTTTTT. This rearrangement joins TRBV27 to TRBJ1-4; D is ambiguous. CDR1 is MNHEY, CDR2 SMNVEV, per germline (reference sequence). V shed 6 bases and J shed 7 bases, with 15 bases lying between them. This CDR3 contains 14 residues.

The gene calls are TRBV6-1 and TRBJ2-7; D call uncertain. CDR1 and CDR2 from the germline V gene are MNHNS and SASEGT. Trimming pared 7 bases from V and 5 bases from J, leaving 15 bases between. The CDR3 sequence is 13 residues long. The CDR3 DNA follows: TGTGCCAGCACTGTTCCGGTTTCCCACGAGCAGTACTTC. This gives the protein CASTVPVSHEQYF.

The chain carries TRBV25-1 and TRBJ2-1, with 8 bases lining up with TRBD2. The junction had 3 bases not matched to a gene; V was cut back by 4 bases and J by 4 bases. CDR1 MGHDK and CDR2 SYGVNS come from the germline V gene. This CDR3 comprises 14 residues. The CDR3: CASSGTSRYNEQFF. In DNA, the CDR3 is TGTGCCAGCAGTGGGACTAGCCGGTACAATGAGCAGTTCTTC.

This clone was found a few times. This sequence joins TRBV27 and TRBJ1-2; D gene uncertain. Germline CDR1 and CDR2: MNHEY and SMNVEV (reference sequence). The CDR3 is 12 residues long. V lost 8 bases and J lost 7, with 14 bases in between. CDR3 in DNA: TGTGCCAGCCGGGTCGGGTTTTCTGGCTACACCTTC. It encodes CASRVGFSGYTF.

The genes are TRBV6-6 and TRBJ1-6; no definite D call. V was shortened by 7 bases and J by 9 bases, with 10 bases between the two germline ends. This CDR3 region has 12 residues. The germline gives CDR1 MNHNY, CDR2 SVGAGI (reference sequence). As DNA, the CDR3 is TGTGCCAGCACCTACCGGGGTTCACCCCTCCACTTT. The encoded protein is CASTYRGSPLHF.

The V and J genes are TRBV27 and TRBJ1-2; TRBD1 matches at 7 bases. The germline CDR1 and CDR2 sequences are MNHEY and SMNVEV (reference sequence). V lost 3 bases, J lost 8 bases, and 12 bases stayed unmatched. CDR3 length: 15 amino acids. The CDR3 nucleotides are TGTGCCAGCAGTTTCCTCCGGGGGCAGGGGGGCGGCTACACCTTC. Amino acids: CASSFLRGQGGGYTF.

The V and J genes are TRBV4-2 and TRBJ2-5; the D is unclear. This CDR3 contains 14 residues. CDR1 is LGHNA, CDR2 YNFKEQ, per germline. The ends were cut back, 0 bases at V and 4 bases at J, with 9 bases in the middle. The CDR3, as DNA: TGTGCCAGCAGCCAAGAAGTTTCGGGAGAGACCCAGTACTTC. It is translated as CASSQEVSGETQYF.

The V call is TRBV5-6, the J call TRBJ1-1; D is possibly TRBD1 (5 bases). The CDR3 totals 12 residues. Germline CDR1 SGHDT, CDR2 YYEEEE. Trimming took off 4 bases at V and 5 bases at J, with 9 bases between the two ends. The CDR3 is CASSPGGTEAFF. Written as DNA, the CDR3 is TGTGCCAGCAGCCCCGGGGGAACTGAAGCTTTCTTT.

This clone was counted a few times. The rearrangement links TRBV11-3 to TRBJ2-1; 7 bases align to TRBD2. The CDR3 is made up of 16 amino acids. Per the germline V gene, CDR1 is SGHNT and CDR2 is YENEEA. With 5 bases clipped from V and 2 bases from J, the junction kept 9 bases outside the gene matches. In DNA form, the CDR3 reads TGTGCCAGCAGCCGTGCTGCGCGGGGGACCTACAATGAGCAGTTCTTC. It is translated as CASSRAARGTYNEQFF.